Below, 16 T cell receptor beta chains from the same sample are listed, as sequenced in a study of regulatory T cells in long-lasting Graves disease (dated by TCRdb to about 2021). The library was produced with multiplex PCR. Sequencing was carried out with an Illumina HiSeq 4000. TCR beta libraries were built with iRepertoire HTBI primers and Arm-PCR amplification of CDR3 regions. TCRdb reprocessing: public reads trimmed at Q25 with fastp, clones called with MiXCR, in-frame beta chains kept. Rows with one shared CDR3 protein collapse into an entry with the most common genes and DNA. The sample has more than 300,000 distinct CDR3 sequences on record, about a sixth of them singletons. The ten largest account for around 20% of the sample. The meaning of the sample's time point label: newly diagnosed GD, antithyroid drugs for less than 3 months. For both TCR sequencing and RNA sequencing, RNA was extracted from PBMCs using TRIzol.

In addition, the sample was reused for a study of T cells in Graves' hyperthyroidism and ophthalmopathy.

The material sequenced was peripheral blood mononuclear cells (PBMCs), taken at new diagnosis, from a patient treated with antithyroid drugs. These receptors all stem from a woman between 18 and 29 years old with Graves disease. Donor details come from another sample of the same person, matched by shared clones.

This clonotype was seen repeatedly, ten times or more. The chain carries TRBV6-5 and TRBJ2-5, with D uncertain. The V end lost 2 bases, the J end lost 2 bases, and 12 bases lay between the germline ends. Germline CDR1 MNHEY, CDR2 SVGAGI. The CDR3 has 15 amino acids. CDR3 coding DNA: TGTGCCAGCAGTTACGTGGGAAGGCTACAAGAGACCCAGTACTTC. Translated: CASSYVGRLQETQYF.

The chain is built from TRBV10-3 and TRBJ2-3, with TRBD1 matching 9 bases. The CDR3 is 15 residues long. Trimming removed 8 bases from V and 7 bases from J; junction bases left unmatched: 13. Germline CDR1 and CDR2: ENHRY and SYGVKD. The CDR3 loop reads CAIGSPGQGLNTQYF. The CDR3, as DNA: TGTGCCATCGGGTCCCCGGGACAGGGTCTAAATACGCAGTATTTT.

This clonotype appeared many times. The chain recombines TRBV14 with TRBJ2-7, with D tentatively TRBD2 (5 bases). The CDR3 spans 16 residues. With 4 bases removed from V and 5 bases from J, the gap between germline ends came to 21 bases. The germline gives CDR1 SGHDN, CDR2 FVKESK. Written as DNA, the CDR3 is TGTGCCAGCAGCCTGATCCTAGCACCAACTAAGGACGAGCAGTACTTC. Protein: CASSLILAPTKDEQYF.

This clonotype was recorded many times. The chain carries TRBV10-3 and TRBJ1-5; no firm D call. Germline V gene lookup returns CDR1 ENHRY and CDR2 SYGVKD. The CDR3 sequence is 13 residues long. V was pared by 3 bases and J by 3 bases, with 6 bases between. CDR3 sequence (DNA): TGTGCCATCAGTGATTACCTCAATCAGCCCCAGCATTTT. This translates into CAISDYLNQPQHF.

This clonotype was recorded at least ten times. V is TRBV29-1 and J is TRBJ2-6; 11 positions match TRBD1. This CDR3 is built from 18 residues. The germline V gene encodes CDR1 SQVTM and CDR2 ANQGSEA. V dropped 3 bases and J dropped 0; count of bases not matched to a gene: 7. The CDR3 coding sequence is TGCAGCGTTGATGGGGGGACAGGGGGTCTCTCTGGGGCCAACGTCCTGACTTTC. The encoded protein is CSVDGGTGGLSGANVLTF. The full variable domain, in which reference TRBV29-1 and TRBJ2-6 provide the parts outside the CDR3, is SAVISQKPSRDICQRGTSLTIQCQVDSQVTMMFWYRQQPGQSLTLIATANQGSEATYESGFVIDKFPISRPNLTFSTLTVSNMSPEDSSIYLCSVDGGTGGLSGANVLTFGAGSRLTVL.

This clonotype showed up many times. This CDR3 is CASKSAGSYEQYF. The CDR3 DNA follows: TGTGCCAGCAAGTCAGCGGGGTCCTACGAGCAGTACTTC. The chain has TRBV12-3 or TRBV12-4 and TRBJ2-7, with TRBD2 matching 7 bases. Trimming removed 7 bases from V and 1 base from J; junction bases left unmatched: 4. CDR3 length: 13 residues.

There are many counts of this clonotype. The rearrangement uses TRBV6-1 and TRBJ1-1; D ambiguous. V was shortened by 6 bases and J by 4 bases, with 9 bases between the two germline ends. Germline V lookup: CDR1 MNHNS, CDR2 SASEGT. This CDR3 region has 12 residues. In DNA form, the CDR3 reads TGTGCCAGCAGGAGTTCGGGCACTGAAGCTTTCTTT. It is translated as CASRSSGTEAFF.

V is TRBV6-2 or TRBV6-3 and J is TRBJ2-1; 10 bases map to TRBD2. The CDR3 is 15 amino acids. Trimming took 5 bases from V and 6 from J; bases not matched to a gene: 7. The germline gives CDR1 MNHEY, CDR2 SVGEGT. The CDR3 reads CASSESGLAVNEQFF. In DNA form, the CDR3 reads TGTGCCAGCAGTGAATCTGGACTAGCGGTCAATGAGCAGTTCTTC.

This chain joins TRBV7-9 and TRBJ1-5, with TRBD1 matching 7 bases. The CDR3 covers 14 residues. The V gene end was trimmed by 4 bases and the J gene end by 2 bases; junction bases not matched to a gene: 2. Germline loops: CDR1 SEHNR, CDR2 FQNEAQ (reference sequence). The CDR3 loop is CASSSTGRNQPQHF. The CDR3 DNA reads as TGTGCCAGCAGCTCGACAGGGCGCAATCAGCCCCAGCATTTT.

This clonotype has more than one count but fewer than ten. A much more abundant neighbour one base away suggests this may be a read error. The chain has TRBV30 and TRBJ2-7, with 8 bases matching TRBD1. The germline gives CDR1 GTSNPN, CDR2 SVGIG (reference sequence). CDR3 length: 13 amino acids. V was clipped by 5 bases and J by 5 bases; unmatched bases: 8. The CDR3 DNA reads as TGTGCCTGGGGCCGGACAGGGAATAACGAGCAGTACTTC. This gives the protein CAWGRTGNNEQYF.

This clonotype appeared many times. The genes are TRBV7-9 and TRBJ2-7, with 7 bases matching TRBD1. Germline V lookup: CDR1 SEHNR, CDR2 FQNEAQ (reference sequence). CDR3 length: 19 amino acids. The ends lost 4 bases at V and 0 bases at J; junction bases unmatched: 18. The CDR3 DNA follows: TGTGCCAGCAGCTCCCCCAAATCCTTGGACAGGACCAACTCCTACGAGCAGTACTTC. Its translation is CASSSPKSLDRTNSYEQYF.

This clonotype was observed a handful of times. At one boundary the junction diverges from the germline segment, which might be a read error. The CDR3, as DNA: TGTGCCACCAGCTATAGCGGATTGTACAATGAGCAGTTCTTC. Translated: CATSYSGLYNEQFF. V gene TRBV11-2 combines with J gene TRBJ2-1, with D perhaps TRBD2 (6 bases). Germline V lookup: CDR1 SGHAT, CDR2 FQNNGV. This CDR3 contains 14 residues.

This clonotype was seen repeatedly, ten times or more. V is TRBV6-1 and J is TRBJ2-1; 8 positions agree with TRBD1. The CDR3 contains 14 residues. J gave up 8 bases and V 3 bases, and 6 bases lay outside the gene matches. CDR1 and CDR2 (germline): MNHNS, SASEGT. The CDR3 region has the DNA TGTGCCAGCAGTGACAGGGGGCCCGGAGATGAGCAGTTCTTC. It translates to CASSDRGPGDEQFF.

This clonotype was counted at least ten times. The genes are TRBV4-1 and TRBJ2-3, with 14 bases identical to TRBD2. Germline values: CDR1 MGHRA, CDR2 YSYEKL. This CDR3 has 19 amino acids. V shed 1 base, J shed 1 base, and the junction held 7 bases outside the gene matches. The CDR3 is CASSQVWTSGRLGTDTQYF. Written as DNA, the CDR3 is TGCGCCAGCAGCCAAGTTTGGACTAGCGGGAGGCTAGGCACAGATACGCAGTATTTT.

There are many counts of this clonotype. The gene calls are TRBV12-3 or TRBV12-4 and TRBJ2-3, with a possible D match to TRBD1 (5 bases). The CDR3 has 11 residues. V shed 10 bases and J shed 5 bases, with 10 bases lying between them. CDR3 region: CATGHGDTQYF. The CDR3 DNA reads TGTGCCACCGGACACGGAGATACGCAGTATTTT.

The DNA for the CDR3 is TGTGCCACCCAAGTGGGGGGGGTGGGATCTAGCACAGATACGCAGTATTTT. Protein: CATQVGGVGSSTDTQYF. The rearrangement links TRBV7-2 to TRBJ2-3, with 7 positions matching TRBD2. V trimming: 10 bases; J trimming: 0 bases; junction bases outside the gene matches: 16. This CDR3 contains 17 residues. The germline V gene encodes CDR1 SGHTA and CDR2 FQGNSA.